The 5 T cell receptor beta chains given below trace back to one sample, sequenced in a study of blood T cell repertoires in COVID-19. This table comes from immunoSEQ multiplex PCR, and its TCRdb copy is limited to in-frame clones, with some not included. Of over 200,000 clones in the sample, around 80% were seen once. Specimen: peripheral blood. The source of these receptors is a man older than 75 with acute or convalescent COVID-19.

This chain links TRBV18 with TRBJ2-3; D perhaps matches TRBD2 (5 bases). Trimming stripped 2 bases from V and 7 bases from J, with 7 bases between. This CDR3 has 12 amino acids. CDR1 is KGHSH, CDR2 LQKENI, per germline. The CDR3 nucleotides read TGTGCCAGCTCACCAGAGGGAAATACGCAGTATTTT. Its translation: CASSPEGNTQYF.

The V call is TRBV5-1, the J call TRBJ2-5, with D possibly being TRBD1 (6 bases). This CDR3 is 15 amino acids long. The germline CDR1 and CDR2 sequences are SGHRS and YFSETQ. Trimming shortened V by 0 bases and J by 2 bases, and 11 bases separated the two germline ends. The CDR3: CASSLVQGQQETQYF. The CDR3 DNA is TGCGCCAGCAGCTTGGTGCAGGGGCAACAAGAGACCCAGTACTTC.

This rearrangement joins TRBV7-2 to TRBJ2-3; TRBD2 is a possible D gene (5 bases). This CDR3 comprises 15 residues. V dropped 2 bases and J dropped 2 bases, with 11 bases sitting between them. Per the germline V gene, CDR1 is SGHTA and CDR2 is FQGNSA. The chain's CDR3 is CASSLIRGDTDTQYF. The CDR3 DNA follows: TGTGCCAGCAGCTTAATCCGGGGAGACACAGATACGCAGTATTTT.

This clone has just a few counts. The CDR3 sequence is CASSLGQGKAFF. Here the CDR3 DNA reads TGTGCCAGCAGTTTGGGCCAGGGGAAGGCTTTCTTT. The chain has TRBV28 and TRBJ1-1; tentative D call: TRBD1 (6 bases). The CDR3 contains 12 residues. Trimming left V 3 bases short and J 11 bases short, with 13 bases between. The germline gives CDR1 MDHEN, CDR2 SYDVKM.

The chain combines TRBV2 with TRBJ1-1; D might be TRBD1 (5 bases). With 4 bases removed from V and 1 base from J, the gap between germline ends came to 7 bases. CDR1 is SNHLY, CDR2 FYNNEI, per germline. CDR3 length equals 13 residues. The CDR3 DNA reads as TGTGCCAGCAGTGTGGGGCCGAACACTGAAGCTTTCTTT. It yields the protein CASSVGPNTEAFF.